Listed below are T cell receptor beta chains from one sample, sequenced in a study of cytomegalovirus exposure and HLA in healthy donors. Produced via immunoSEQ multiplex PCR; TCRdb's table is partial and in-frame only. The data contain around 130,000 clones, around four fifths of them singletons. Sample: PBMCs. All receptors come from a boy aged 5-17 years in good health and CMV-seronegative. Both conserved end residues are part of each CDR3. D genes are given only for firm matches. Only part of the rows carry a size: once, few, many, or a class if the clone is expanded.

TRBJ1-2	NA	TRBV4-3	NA	TGCGCCAGCAGCCAAGACAGGGGTGGCTATGGCTACACCTTC	CASSQDRGGYGYTF
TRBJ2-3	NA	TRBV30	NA	TGTGCCTGGGACCTGTCCGGGACAGATACGCAGTATTTT	CAWDLSGTDTQYF
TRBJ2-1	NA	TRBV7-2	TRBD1	TGTGCCAGCAGCCCACCCGGGGGACAGGCATCATACAATGAGCAGTTCTTC	CASSPPGGQASYNEQFF
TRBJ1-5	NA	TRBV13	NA	TGTGCCAGCAGCTTAGCCGGGAGCAATCAGCCCCAGCATTTT	CASSLAGSNQPQHF
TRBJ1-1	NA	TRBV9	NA	TGTGCCAGCAGGTCGACTGTTAACACTGAAGCTTTCTTT	CASRSTVNTEAFF
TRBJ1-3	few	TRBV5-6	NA	TGTGCCAGCAGCGGGGATTATGGGAGCTCTGGAAACACCATATATTTT	CASSGDYGSSGNTIYF
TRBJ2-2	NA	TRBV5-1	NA	TGCGCCAGCAGCTTGGCCCGTAGGGGGAACACCGGGGAGCTGTTTTTT	CASSLARRGNTGELFF
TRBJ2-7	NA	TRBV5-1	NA	TGCGCCAGCAGCTTGGGGGGGGACGAGCAGTACTTC	CASSLGGDEQYF
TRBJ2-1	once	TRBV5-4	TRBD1	TGTGCCAGCAGCTTGGCAATTCAAAGGACAGGGCGCAATGAGCAGTTCTTC	CASSLAIQRTGRNEQFF
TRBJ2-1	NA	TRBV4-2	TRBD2	TGTGCCAGCAGCACGCCGGGACTAGCGGATCTCAGCTCCTACAATGAGCAGTTCTTC	CASSTPGLADLSSYNEQFF
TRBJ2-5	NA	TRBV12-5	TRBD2	TGTGCTAGTGGTTTGGCCTCGGGGGGCCAAGAGACCCAGTACTTC	CASGLASGGQETQYF